The entry that follows covers one TCR beta chain sequence. The sample is drawn from a study of shared T cell receptors in the human thymus. The protocol was immunoSEQ multiplex PCR, while the TCRdb copy is restricted to in-frame clones and leaves out a portion. The repertoire holds over 650,000 clones, more than 70% seen once, with roughly 0.0087% in the top ten. Trimming shortened V by 6 bases and J by 6 bases, and 8 bases separated the two germline ends. The CDR3 spans 12 residues. In germline, CDR1 is MNHNS, CDR2 SASEGT. The sample also formed part of further work on human thymus T cells. This second study notes: Donation was from healthy Finnish infants who were having corrective surgery that addressed congenital heart defects. Thymus specimens were resections from corrective heart surgery. Repertoires from thymus and blood appeared to show biased V and J gene usage. Thymic repertoires from unrelated individuals overlapped highly, related research reported.

Sequencing was carried out using thymocytes. The chain couples TRBV6-1 to TRBJ2-2; D is ambiguous. This receptor was identified in a boy under two years old with a congenital heart defect. In DNA, the CDR3 is TGTGCCAGCAGGCCACAGCCCGGGGAGCTGTTTTTT. Translated, it gives CASRPQPGELFF.